The clone carrying this T cell receptor (beta chain) turned up a few times. Its antigen is undetermined. The sorting of naive CD8 T cells used the CD8+CD4-CCR7+CD45RA+ phenotype. CDR1 GTSNPN and CDR2 SVGIG come from the germline V gene (reference sequence). With V trimmed by 3 bases and J by 7 bases, 10 bases remained unmatched. The CDR3 runs 14 residues. Listed TCR primers, together with previously described methods, were used for the bulk TCR libraries. TCRdb reprocessed the PCR reads via MiXCR and lists one record per CDR3 protein. Among approximately 500,000 distinct CDR3 sequences, about 21% were seen once, and the ten largest hold around 0.84%. The sample belongs to a study of molecular identifiers for immune sequencing clone quantification. Findings and caveats of the study: Highly expanded clones may be undercounted when identical TCR molecules share barcodes. More than 98% of effector molecules, versus under 1% of naive-cell molecules, belonged to clones above 20 RNA copies.

Source material: naive CD8+ T cells from blood, with Jurkat cell RNA spiked in. The subset denotes: FACS-sorted CD8+CD4-CCR7+CD45RA+ naive T cells. The chain joins TRBV30 to TRBJ2-7, with 9 bases fitting TRBD1. This clonotype originated in a human donor in good health. Some libraries in this study had Jurkat cell RNA spiked in. The CDR3 is CAWSEQGAMWEQYF. DNA for the CDR3: TGTGCCTGGAGCGAACAGGGGGCAATGTGGGAGCAGTACTTC.